Below are 27 T cell receptor beta chains sequenced from a single sample in a study of T cell changes during pregnancy in multiple sclerosis. Sequencing was performed with immunoSEQ multiplex PCR; in TCRdb, only in-frame clones are kept and a portion is missing. This sample has approximately 59,000 clones, with about 90% found just once. Sequencing was performed on peripheral blood, taken in the third trimester of pregnancy. The receptor set was obtained from a female donor in good health, enrolled as a control in a pregnancy study.

Only one count was recorded for this clone. The V and J genes are TRBV18 and TRBJ1-5, with TRBD1 identical over 8 bases. CDR1 KGHSH and CDR2 LQKENI come from the germline V gene. V lost 2 bases and J lost 6; bases outside the gene matches: 3. The CDR3 has 14 residues. The CDR3 coding sequence is TGTGCCAGCTCACCATCAGGGGGCGGTCAGCCCCAGCATTTT. Translating it yields CASSPSGGGQPQHF.

This sequence joins TRBV6-1 and TRBJ1-1; D remains ambiguous. Trimming took off 7 bases at V and 11 bases at J, with 17 bases between the two ends. The CDR3 extends over 12 amino acids. Germline V gives CDR1 MNHNS, CDR2 SASEGT. In DNA, the CDR3 is TGTGCCAGCACCGAGGGCAGCAATGATGCTTTCTTT. Translation gives CASTEGSNDAFF.

The rearrangement links TRBV29-1 to TRBJ1-2; D remains ambiguous. Trimming removed 7 bases at V and 6 bases at J, with 27 bases between. This CDR3 region has 16 residues. CDR1 and CDR2 (germline): SQVTM, ANQGSEA. The CDR3 nucleotides read TGCAGCGCTGGAGGGTCGTGGGCCGCAATGACTGATGGCTACACCTTC. The encoded protein is CSAGGSWAAMTDGYTF.

The V gene is TRBV5-1, the J gene TRBJ2-1; possibly TRBD2 for D (7 bases). V lost 4 bases and J lost 5, with 19 bases in between. Germline V gives CDR1 SGHRS, CDR2 YFSETQ. The CDR3 is 16 residues long. The CDR3 coding sequence is TGCGCCAGCAGCCGGACGGGGGGCCTTAGGGACAATGAGCAGTTCTTC. Protein sequence: CASSRTGGLRDNEQFF.

J is TRBJ2-7 and V is TRBV1; the D call in the table, TRBD1, was not verified against the DNA. TRBV1 counts as a pseudogene. This CDR3 has 17 residues. Written as DNA, the CDR3 is TGCACCAGCAGCCAAAGCCCACGGAACAGGGAGCCCTACGAGCAGTACTTC. Translated: CTSSQSPRNREPYEQYF.

This clone was counted only a few times. The chain employs TRBV4-3 and TRBJ1-1, with no clear D. The germline CDR1 and CDR2 sequences are LGHNA and YSLEER. The CDR3 extends over 13 amino acids. V was cut by 4 bases and J by 0 bases, with 6 bases left in between. The CDR3 bases are TGCGCCAGCAGCCCCAAAATGAACACTGAAGCTTTCTTT. It is translated as CASSPKMNTEAFF.

The chain carries TRBV30 and TRBJ1-6; perhaps TRBD1 as D (5 bases). CDR3 length: 15 amino acids. V was shortened by 1 base and J by 7 bases, with 14 bases between the two germline ends. Germline assignment: CDR1 GTSNPN and CDR2 SVGIG (reference sequence). The CDR3, as DNA: TGTGCCTGGAGTGCCTCGTGGAGGGACAATTCACCCCTCCACTTT. Residues: CAWSASWRDNSPLHF.

V and J are TRBV7-9 and TRBJ2-1; tentatively, D is TRBD2 (5 bases). This CDR3 is built from 13 residues. The germline gives CDR1 SEHNR, CDR2 FQNEAQ (reference sequence). V gave up 10 bases and J gave up 6 bases, with 16 bases separating them. The CDR3 here is CAIAAMAGNEQFF. DNA of the CDR3: TGTGCCATCGCGGCGATGGCGGGCAATGAGCAGTTCTTC. Variable domain in full (rest from reference TRBV7-9 and TRBJ2-1): DTGVSQNPRHKITKRGQNVTFRCDPISEHNRLYWYRQTLGQGPEFLTYFQNEAQLEKSRLLSDRFSAERPKGSFSTLEIQRTEQGDSAMYLCAIAAMAGNEQFFGPGTRLTVL.

This clone was recorded only once. CDR3 bases: TGTGCCAGCAGCTCTCGGGTAGCGGGGGTATGGGAGACCCAGTACTTC. This codes for CASSSRVAGVWETQYF. V is TRBV11-3 and J is TRBJ2-5; 9 positions agree with TRBD2. There are 16 residues in the CDR3. Germline V gene sequence: CDR1 SGHNT, CDR2 YENEEA. V shed 4 bases, J shed 5 bases, and the junction held 11 bases outside the gene matches.

This chain connects TRBV29-1 to TRBJ2-3; a weak D match, TRBD1 (6 bases). V shed 7 bases and J shed 0 bases, with 14 bases lying between them. The CDR3 runs 14 residues. The germline CDR1 and CDR2 sequences are SQVTM and ANQGSEA. The CDR3 DNA is TGCAGCGACCAGGGGCCCTTTAGCACAGATACGCAGTATTTT. This encodes CSDQGPFSTDTQYF.

This chain links TRBV5-1 with TRBJ2-1; no clear D. V was trimmed by 1 base and J by 7 bases, leaving 12 bases between them. Per germline, CDR1 SGHRS and CDR2 YFSETQ. CDR3 length: 14 residues. The CDR3 here is CASSLNGATNEQFF. The CDR3 nucleotides are TGCGCCAGCAGCTTGAACGGAGCTACGAATGAGCAGTTCTTC.

This clone was counted a single time. The chain uses TRBV15 and TRBJ1-5; 7 bases are shared with TRBD1. Unmatched junction bases numbered 6, after V lost 0 bases and J lost 4 bases. The CDR3 is made up of 16 amino acids. The V gene's germline CDR1 is LNHNV and CDR2 YYDKDF (reference sequence). The CDR3 loop is CATSRDQGTVNQPQHF. In DNA, the CDR3 is TGTGCCACCAGCAGAGATCAGGGGACAGTAAATCAGCCCCAGCATTTT.

This clone was recorded once. The rearrangement uses TRBV5-1 and TRBJ2-1; 12 nucleotides line up with TRBD2. V shed 5 bases and J 4 bases; nucleotides not matched to a gene: 4. Germline assignment: CDR1 SGHRS and CDR2 YFSETQ. The CDR3 loop spans 15 amino acids. The CDR3, as DNA: TGCGCCAGCAGTCCGACTAGCGGGGGTTACAATGAGCAGTTCTTC. This translates into CASSPTSGGYNEQFF.

A word on this clone: The junction departs from germline at one end; a sequencing error may be responsible. The chain joins TRBV4-3 to TRBJ1-4; the D gene is possibly TRBD1 (6 bases). This CDR3 spans 17 amino acids. From germline, CDR1 is LGHNA and CDR2 YSLEER. The CDR3 DNA is TGCGCCAGCAGACAAGAACTTCGAGGGGGGGCCGGAGAAAAACTGTTTTTT. As protein: CASRQELRGGAGEKLFF.

The chain couples TRBV14 to TRBJ1-4; no clear D gene. Germline V gene lookup returns CDR1 SGHDN and CDR2 FVKESK. V was pared by 4 bases and J by 10 bases, with 10 bases between. The CDR3 extends over 12 amino acids. The CDR3 nucleotides are TGTGCCAGCAGCCGATTAGAGGGAAAACTGTTTTTT. This gives the protein CASSRLEGKLFF.

Worth noting for this clone: Other DNA sequences in this sample translate to the same CDR3. This rearrangement joins TRBV5-1 to TRBJ1-4; TRBD1 aligns across 7 bases. CDR3 length: 14 amino acids. CDR1 SGHRS and CDR2 YFSETQ come from the germline V gene. V dropped 0 bases and J dropped 5; count of bases not matched to a gene: 1. This chain's CDR3 is CASSLGQGNEKLFF. CDR3 coding DNA: TGCGCCAGCAGCTTGGGACAGGGAAATGAAAAACTGTTTTTT. Full variable domain (remainder filled in from reference TRBV5-1 and TRBJ1-4): KAGVTQTPRYLIKTRGQQVTLSCSPISGHRSVSWYQQTPGQGLQFLFEYFSETQRNKGNFPGRFSGRQFSNSRSEMNVSTLELGDSALYLCASSLGQGNEKLFFGSGTQLSVL.

The rearrangement joins TRBV27 to TRBJ2-3; D unclear. Germline V gene sequence: CDR1 MNHEY, CDR2 SMNVEV (reference sequence). This CDR3 contains 13 residues. Between the trimmed V and J ends, which lost 6 bases and 4 bases, there was a span of 11 bases. CDR3 amino acids: CASRALAADTQYF. DNA of the CDR3: TGTGCCAGCAGGGCCCTGGCGGCAGATACGCAGTATTTT.

This sequence joins TRBV5-4 and TRBJ2-7, with 8 bases matching TRBD1. V lost 0 bases, J lost 5 bases, and 7 bases stayed unmatched. This CDR3 region has 15 residues. The germline gives CDR1 SGHNT, CDR2 YYREEE (reference sequence). CDR3 DNA: TGTGCCAGCAGCTTGGCCGGCAGGGGGCGCCACGAGCAGTACTTC. It encodes CASSLAGRGRHEQYF.

This chain links TRBV5-6 with TRBJ1-6; D unclear. The germline gives CDR1 SGHDT, CDR2 YYEEEE. The CDR3 runs to 16 residues. Between the trimmed V and J ends, which lost 4 bases and 2 bases, there was a span of 13 bases. The CDR3: CASSPRGATYNSPLHF. CDR3 DNA sequence: TGTGCCAGCAGCCCGCGGGGTGCAACCTATAATTCACCCCTCCACTTT.

This chain links TRBV5-8 with TRBJ1-3; D remains ambiguous. V dropped 5 bases and J dropped 2 bases, with 17 bases sitting between them. CDR1 and CDR2 from the germline V gene are SGHTS and YDEGEE. CDR3 size: 16 residues. Written as DNA, the CDR3 is TGTGCCAGCAGGATTCGCGGAAAGGTCCCTGGAAACACCATATATTTT. This gives the protein CASRIRGKVPGNTIYF.

The rearrangement links TRBV7-3 to TRBJ2-1, with 11 bases aligning to TRBD2. In germline, CDR1 is SGHTA, CDR2 FQGTGA. The CDR3 is 14 residues long. Unmatched junction bases numbered 4, after V lost 8 bases and J lost 4 bases. The CDR3 DNA sequence: TGTGCCAGCGGAACTAGCGGGGGATACAATGAGCAGTTCTTC. This translates into CASGTSGGYNEQFF.

The V gene is TRBV5-1, the J gene TRBJ2-1, with 11 positions matching TRBD2. V lost 2 bases, J lost 0 bases, and 13 bases stayed unmatched. The V gene's germline CDR1 is SGHRS and CDR2 YFSETQ. The CDR3 is made up of 20 amino acids. CDR3 in amino acids: CASSLYGSGGALSSYNEQFF. Here the CDR3 DNA reads TGCGCCAGCAGCTTATATGGTAGCGGGGGGGCTTTGAGCTCCTACAATGAGCAGTTCTTC.

This chain uses TRBV7-2 with TRBJ2-2, with a tentative D call TRBD1 (5 bases). This CDR3 has 17 residues. In germline, CDR1 is SGHTA, CDR2 FQGNSA. V dropped 3 bases and J dropped 6 bases, with 20 bases sitting between them. The CDR3 DNA follows: TGTGCCAGCAGCTTGGGCCGGATGGTGGGGCGAGCCGGGGAGCTGTTTTTT. It encodes CASSLGRMVGRAGELFF.

The rearrangement uses TRBV4-3 and TRBJ2-7; 8 nucleotides match TRBD2. The germline gives CDR1 LGHNA, CDR2 YSLEER. The CDR3 length is 18 residues. With 0 bases clipped from V and 0 bases from J, the junction kept 10 bases outside the gene matches. The CDR3 nucleotides read TGCGCCAGCAGCCAAGACCCCCTTGCGGGGGGTAACTCCTACGAGCAGTACTTC. Translating it yields CASSQDPLAGGNSYEQYF.

V gene TRBV30 combines with J gene TRBJ2-1; 12 nucleotides align to TRBD1. The CDR3 covers 14 residues. V dropped 5 bases and J dropped 7; count of bases not matched to a gene: 6. Germline V gives CDR1 GTSNPN, CDR2 SVGIG (reference sequence). CDR3 DNA: TGTGCCTGGTGCCCGGGACAGGGGGCTAATGAGCAGTTCTTC. It yields the protein CAWCPGQGANEQFF.

V and J are TRBV28 and TRBJ2-5; the match to TRBD2 covers 10 bases. V lost 5 bases and J lost 3; bases outside the gene matches: 9. This CDR3 contains 16 residues. Per germline, CDR1 MDHEN and CDR2 SYDVKM. CDR3 protein: CASSPLGTSAKETQYF. DNA for the CDR3: TGTGCCAGCAGTCCCCTCGGGACTAGCGCCAAAGAGACCCAGTACTTC.

This chain connects TRBV6-1 to TRBJ2-7; possibly TRBD1 for D (6 bases). With 2 bases removed from V and 7 bases from J, the gap between germline ends came to 21 bases. Germline V gene sequence: CDR1 MNHNS, CDR2 SASEGT. CDR3 length equals 16 residues. The CDR3, as DNA: TGTGCCAGCAGTGAAAACGGCGGACAGACCCTACGAGAGCAGTACTTC. Translated, it gives CASSENGGQTLREQYF.